One T cell receptor beta chain is described in this entry. The antigen remains undetermined. The data were taken from a study of cytomegalovirus exposure and HLA in healthy donors. As for the study in general: Approximately 190 million T cells yielded 90 million to 130 million unique TCR beta sequences in earlier analysis.

Germline V lookup: CDR1 SGHAT, CDR2 FQNNGV. The junction had 14 bases not matched to a gene; V was cut back by 3 bases and J by 5 bases. This CDR3 comprises 17 residues. The PCR contained 60 Vbeta and 13 Jbeta primers. Sequencing used immunoSEQ multiplex PCR; TCRdb keeps in-frame clones, though not all of them. The sample carries 150,000 to 200,000 clones, over 60% recorded once. Study conclusions and caveats: Among the sequence variants, a highly shared cluster was likely an artifact of sequencing.

Sequencing was performed on PBMCs. The sequence was obtained from a man over 45 in good health and CMV-seropositive. V usage is TRBV11-2 and J usage is TRBJ2-7; 9 bases are shared with TRBD1. The CDR3 sequence is CASSFSPGQGEYHEQYF. Written as DNA, the CDR3 is TGTGCCAGCAGCTTTTCCCCGGGACAGGGCGAATATCACGAGCAGTACTTC.